Detailed here is one TCR beta chain. The CDR3 extends over 16 amino acids. The V and J ends lost 5 bases and 3 bases, in that order; junction bases with no gene match: 9. Germline CDR1 and CDR2: MNHEY and SMNVEV (reference sequence). This sample stems from a study of T cell changes during pregnancy in multiple sclerosis. Clones were sequenced by immunoSEQ multiplex PCR, and TCRdb holds only the in-frame ones, with some missing. This table holds 75,000 to 95,000 clones, roughly nine tenths found once. This receptor was obtained from a female donor in good health, enrolled as a control in a pregnancy study. This sample comprised peripheral blood, obtained in the first trimester of pregnancy. The V and J genes are TRBV27 and TRBJ1-2; 10 bases map to TRBD1. As DNA, the CDR3 is TGTGCCAGCAGTCCACGACTCGGACAGGGGGACTATGGCTACACCTTC. Translation gives CASSPRLGQGDYGYTF.